These T cell receptor beta chains were read from a single sample in a study of identical twins. TCRdb processed the 5' RACE reads anew with MiXCR; each CDR3 protein has one entry. The sample has about 570,000 distinct CDR3 sequences, around a tenth seen once. These records were also assigned to another study, of yellow fever vaccine responses in identical twins.

The specimen was PBMCs. These receptors all come from a woman aged 18-30 years in good health. CDR3s include the opening cysteine and the closing phenylalanine or tryptophan. Fields, in order: J gene, V gene, clone size, D gene, CDR3 length, CDR3 DNA, CDR3 protein. A D gene is named only where the DNA matches it firmly. Not all rows give a size; the values are once, few, many and, for expanded clones, a class.

>TRBJ2-1|TRBV7-2|.|.|15
TGTGCCAGCAGCCCCTCACTAGGTTTGCGGAATGAGCAGTTCTTC
CASSPSLGLRNEQFF
>TRBJ2-3|TRBV12-3/TRBV12-4|many|.|14
TGTGCCAGCAGTCCATCCTTAAAAGCAGATACGCAGTATTTT
CASSPSLKADTQYF
>TRBJ2-5|TRBV7-2|few|.|12
TGTGCCAGCAGCTTAGTGAAAGAGACCCAGTACTTC
CASSLVKETQYF
>TRBJ2-5|TRBV6-2/TRBV6-3|many|.|13
TGTGCCAGCAGGGGGACATCACCGGAGACCCAGTACTTC
CASRGTSPETQYF
>TRBJ2-2|TRBV28|.|TRBD1|16
TGTGCCAGCAGTCCGATCCGACAGGGGGCATTGGGGGAGCTGTTTTTT
CASSPIRQGALGELFF
>TRBJ1-5|TRBV23-1|few|.|9
TGCGCCACCTTCGGCCCCCAGCATTTT
CATFGPQHF
>TRBJ2-5|TRBV20-1|few|.|13
TGCAGTGCTAGAGTTCGGCAGGTTGGGACCCAGTACTTC
CSARVRQVGTQYF
>TRBJ1-2|TRBV9|few|.|14
TGTGCCAGCAGCGCGGATGACCCTAACTATGGCTACACCTTC
CASSADDPNYGYTF
>TRBJ2-7|TRBV12-3/TRBV12-4|few|TRBD2|14
TGTGCCAGCAGTTCACTAGCGGGAGCCTACGAGCAGTACTTC
CASSSLAGAYEQYF
>TRBJ2-3|TRBV6-1|few|TRBD1|14
TGTGCCAGCACTAAACAGGGGGCTGGGGATACGCAGTATTTT
CASTKQGAGDTQYF
>TRBJ2-7|TRBV6-2/TRBV6-3|.|TRBD1|13
TGTGCCACCGCGACAGGGTCTACTGGTTGGCAGTACTTC
CATATGSTGWQYF
>TRBJ1-1|TRBV11-2|many|TRBD1|15
TGTGCCAGCAGTCCCCAGGGGGCTATGAACACTGAAGCTTTCTTT
CASSPQGAMNTEAFF
>TRBJ2-3|TRBV7-9|.|.|17
TGTGCCAGCAGGTTACCCCCAGCAGGGATGATCACAGATACGCAGTATTTT
CASRLPPAGMITDTQYF
>TRBJ2-6|TRBV20-1|many|.|14
TGCAGTGCTAGAGCAGGGGCCGGGGCCAACGTCCTGACTTTC
CSARAGAGANVLTF
>TRBJ1-3|TRBV4-1|.|.|15
TGCGCCAGCAGCCAAGAACGGACCTCTGGAAACACCATATATTTT
CASSQERTSGNTIYF
>TRBJ2-5|TRBV7-2|.|.|15
TGTGCCAGCAGCTTAGTTTCTACGGTCCAAGAGACCCAGTACTTC
CASSLVSTVQETQYF
>TRBJ2-5|TRBV27|.|TRBD2|14
TGTGCCAGCAGCGACGGACTAGCGGTGGAGACCCAGTACTTC
CASSDGLAVETQYF
>TRBJ2-7|TRBV10-3|few|TRBD2|15
TGTGCCATCAGTGAAGGACTAGCGGGAGGCTACGAGCAGTACTTC
CAISEGLAGGYEQYF
>TRBJ2-1|TRBV29-1|few|.|12
TGCAGCGTTCGTGCAGACTACAATGAGCAGTTCTTC
CSVRADYNEQFF
>TRBJ1-2|TRBV20-1|few|.|15
TGCAGTGCTAGAGATCCCGTACAGGAAAACTATGGCTACACCTTC
CSARDPVQENYGYTF
>TRBJ2-1|TRBV7-9|few|.|14
TGTGCCAGCAGCTTAGGGTCCTCTCACAATGAGCAGTTCTTC
CASSLGSSHNEQFF
>TRBJ2-1|TRBV29-1|few|.|11
TGCAGCGCCCTCGACCATAATGAGCAGTTCTTC
CSALDHNEQFF
>TRBJ2-3|TRBV4-3|.|TRBD2|15
TGCGCCAGCAGCCAACTTAGCGGGATCGGTGATACGCAGTATTTT
CASSQLSGIGDTQYF